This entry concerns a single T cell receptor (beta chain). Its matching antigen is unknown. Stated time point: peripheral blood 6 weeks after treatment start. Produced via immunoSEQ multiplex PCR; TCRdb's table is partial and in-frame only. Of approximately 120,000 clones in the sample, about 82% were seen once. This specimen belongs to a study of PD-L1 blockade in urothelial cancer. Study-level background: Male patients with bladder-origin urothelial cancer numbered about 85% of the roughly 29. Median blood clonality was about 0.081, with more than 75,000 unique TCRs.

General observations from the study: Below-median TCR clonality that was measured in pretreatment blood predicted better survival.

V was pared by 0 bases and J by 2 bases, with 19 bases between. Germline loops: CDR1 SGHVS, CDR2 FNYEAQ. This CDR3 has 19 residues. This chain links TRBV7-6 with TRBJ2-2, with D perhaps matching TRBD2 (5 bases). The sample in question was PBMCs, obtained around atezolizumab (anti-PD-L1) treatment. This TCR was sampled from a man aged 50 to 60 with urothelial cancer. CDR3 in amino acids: CASSLAPPGGHPNTGELFF. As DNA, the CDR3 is TGTGCCAGCAGCTTAGCACCCCCGGGCGGGCATCCTAACACCGGGGAGCTGTTTTTT.